This T cell receptor (beta chain) appears in the sequencing data of a study of T cell repertoires in cytomegalovirus infection. In the study overall: Public TCR beta signatures provided an indication of both CMV infection and a matching HLA type.

The study's findings and limits: Summed frequency of shared TCR beta families picked out CMV carriers who also had the relevant HLA. Dominating the ex vivo response were HLA-C-restricted CMV-specific TCR beta clonotypes.

Germline CDR1 is KGHSH and CDR2 is LQKENI. The CDR3 has 16 amino acids. Losses at the gene ends were 2 bases for V and 2 bases for J; bases not matched to a gene: 6. TCRdb re-analysed the reads in MiXCR, keeping a single row per CDR3 protein. Here the sample spans roughly 230,000 distinct CDR3 sequences, around 15% being singletons. Remarks on this clonotype: Its antigen is currently unknown.

The genes are TRBV18 and TRBJ1-1, with 9 bases that match TRBD1. Material: CD8+ T cells from PBMCs. This receptor was taken from a human donor in good health (CMV status not recorded). Some clones in this sample may be carry-over from other donors' samples. The CDR3 reads CASSPSTGGPNTEAFF. The CDR3 DNA sequence: TGTGCCAGCTCACCATCGACAGGGGGGCCTAACACTGAAGCTTTCTTT.